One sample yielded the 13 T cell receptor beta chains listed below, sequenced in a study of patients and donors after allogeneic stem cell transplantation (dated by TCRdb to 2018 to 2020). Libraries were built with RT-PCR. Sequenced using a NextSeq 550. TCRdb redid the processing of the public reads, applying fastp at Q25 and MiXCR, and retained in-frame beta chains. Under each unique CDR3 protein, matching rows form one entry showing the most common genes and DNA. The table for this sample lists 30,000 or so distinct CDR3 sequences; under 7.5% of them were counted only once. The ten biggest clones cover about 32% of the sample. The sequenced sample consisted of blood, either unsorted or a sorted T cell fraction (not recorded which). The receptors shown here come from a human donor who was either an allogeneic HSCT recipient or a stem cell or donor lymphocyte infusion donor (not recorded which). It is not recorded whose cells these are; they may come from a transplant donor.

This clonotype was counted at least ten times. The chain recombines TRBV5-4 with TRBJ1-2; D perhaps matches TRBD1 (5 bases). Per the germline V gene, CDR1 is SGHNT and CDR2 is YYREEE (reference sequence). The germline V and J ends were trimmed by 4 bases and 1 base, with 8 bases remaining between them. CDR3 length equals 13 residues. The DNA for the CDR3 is TGTGCCAGCAGCCCGGACATTAACTATGGCTACACCTTC. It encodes CASSPDINYGYTF.

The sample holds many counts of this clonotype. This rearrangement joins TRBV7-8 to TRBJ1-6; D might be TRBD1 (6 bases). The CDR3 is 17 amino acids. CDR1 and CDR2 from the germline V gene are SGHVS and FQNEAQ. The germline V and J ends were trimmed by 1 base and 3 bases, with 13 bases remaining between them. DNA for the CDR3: TGTGCCAGCAGCTTAGTCGCCGGACAGCTCTATAATTCACCCCTCCACTTT. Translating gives CASSLVAGQLYNSPLHF.

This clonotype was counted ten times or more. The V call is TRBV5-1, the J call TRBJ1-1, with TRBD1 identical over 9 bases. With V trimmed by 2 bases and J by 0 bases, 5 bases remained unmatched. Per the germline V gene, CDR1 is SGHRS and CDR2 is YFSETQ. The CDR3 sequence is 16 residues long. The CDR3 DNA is TGCGCCAGCAGCTTTTTTTGGACAGGGGTGAACACTGAAGCTTTCTTT. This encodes CASSFFWTGVNTEAFF. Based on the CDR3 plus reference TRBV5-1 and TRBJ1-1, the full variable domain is KAGVTQTPRYLIKTRGQQVTLSCSPISGHRSVSWYQQTPGQGLQFLFEYFSETQRNKGNFPGRFSGRQFSNSRSEMNVSTLELGDSALYLCASSFFWTGVNTEAFFGQGTRLTVV.

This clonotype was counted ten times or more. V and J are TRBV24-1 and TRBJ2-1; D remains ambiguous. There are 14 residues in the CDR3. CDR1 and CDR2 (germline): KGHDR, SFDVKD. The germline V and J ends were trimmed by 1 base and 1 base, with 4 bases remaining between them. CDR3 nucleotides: TGTGCCACCAGTGATTTTGGTTCCTACAATGAGCAGTTCTTC. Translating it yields CATSDFGSYNEQFF.

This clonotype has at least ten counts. CDR3 bases: TGTGCCAGCAGAAACGGAGCGTACAGGAACACCGGGGAGCTGTTTTTT. Its protein is CASRNGAYRNTGELFF. The chain is built from TRBV6-5 and TRBJ2-2; no clear D gene. CDR1 MNHEY and CDR2 SVGAGI come from the germline V gene. V was clipped by 6 bases and J by 1 base, with 15 bases between them. The CDR3 spans 16 residues.

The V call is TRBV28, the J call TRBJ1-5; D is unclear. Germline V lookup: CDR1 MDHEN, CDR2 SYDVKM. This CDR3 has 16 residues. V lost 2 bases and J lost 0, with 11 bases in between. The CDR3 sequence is CASSLVGSLSNQPQHF. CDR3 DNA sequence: TGTGCCAGCAGTTTAGTCGGCAGCCTTAGCAATCAGCCCCAGCATTTT.

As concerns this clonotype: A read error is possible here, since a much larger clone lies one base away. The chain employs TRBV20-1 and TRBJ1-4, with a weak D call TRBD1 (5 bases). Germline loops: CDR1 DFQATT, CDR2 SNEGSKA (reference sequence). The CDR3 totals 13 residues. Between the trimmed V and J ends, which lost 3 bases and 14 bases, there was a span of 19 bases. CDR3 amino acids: CSASWAGQKWLFF. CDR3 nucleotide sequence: TGCAGTGCTAGTTGGGCAGGGCAAAAGTGGCTGTTTTTT.

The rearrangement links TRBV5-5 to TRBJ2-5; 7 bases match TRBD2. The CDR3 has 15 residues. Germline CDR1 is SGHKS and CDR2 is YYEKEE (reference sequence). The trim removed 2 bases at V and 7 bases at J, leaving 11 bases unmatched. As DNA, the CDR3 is TGTGCCAGCAGCTTAGGGACTACCGCGGCAGTGACCCAGTACTTC. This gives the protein CASSLGTTAAVTQYF.

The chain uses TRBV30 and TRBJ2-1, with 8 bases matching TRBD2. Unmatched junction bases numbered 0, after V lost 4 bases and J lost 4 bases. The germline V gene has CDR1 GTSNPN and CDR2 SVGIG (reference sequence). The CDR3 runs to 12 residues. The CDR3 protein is CAWTSGYNEQFF. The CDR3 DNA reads TGTGCCTGGACTAGCGGGTACAATGAGCAGTTCTTC.

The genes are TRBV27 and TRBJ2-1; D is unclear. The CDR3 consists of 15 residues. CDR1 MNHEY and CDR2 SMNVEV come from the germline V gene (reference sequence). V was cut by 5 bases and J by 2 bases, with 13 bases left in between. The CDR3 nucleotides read TGTGCCAGCAGTCCTGCTGTTTATGCCTACAATGAGCAGTTCTTC. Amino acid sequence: CASSPAVYAYNEQFF.

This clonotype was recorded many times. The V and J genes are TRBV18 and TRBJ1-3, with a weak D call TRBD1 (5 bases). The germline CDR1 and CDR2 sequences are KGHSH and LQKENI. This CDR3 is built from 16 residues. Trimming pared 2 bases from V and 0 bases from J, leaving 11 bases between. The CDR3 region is CASSPFEGSSGNTIYF. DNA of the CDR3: TGTGCCAGCTCACCATTTGAGGGGAGCTCTGGAAACACCATATATTTT.

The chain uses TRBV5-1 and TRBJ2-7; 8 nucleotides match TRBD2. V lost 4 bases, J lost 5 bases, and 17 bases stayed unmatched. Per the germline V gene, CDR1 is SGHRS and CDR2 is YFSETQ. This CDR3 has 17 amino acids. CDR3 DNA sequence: TGCGCCAGCAGCATCTCACGAGCGGGAGTGGATCGCGACGAGCAGTACTTC. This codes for CASSISRAGVDRDEQYF. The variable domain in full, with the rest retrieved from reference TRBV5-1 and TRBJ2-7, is KAGVTQTPRYLIKTRGQQVTLSCSPISGHRSVSWYQQTPGQGLQFLFEYFSETQRNKGNFPGRFSGRQFSNSRSEMNVSTLELGDSALYLCASSISRAGVDRDEQYFGPGTRLTVT.

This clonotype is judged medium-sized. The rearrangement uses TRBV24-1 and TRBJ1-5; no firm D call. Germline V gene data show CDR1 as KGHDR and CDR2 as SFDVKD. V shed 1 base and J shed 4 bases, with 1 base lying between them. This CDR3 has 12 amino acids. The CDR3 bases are TGTGCCACCAGTGATTTTAATCAGCCCCAGCATTTT. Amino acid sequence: CATSDFNQPQHF.